A selection of T cell receptor beta chains follows, all from one sample in a study of beta chain features in type 1 diabetes. Profiled with immunoSEQ multiplex PCR; TCRdb holds only in-frame clones, not every one. The table records about 360,000 clones, over 9.5% of them present only once. The specimen sequenced was naive CD4+ T cells from blood. Every receptor here comes from a man between 18 and 29 years old in good health. Each CDR3 is given with its conserved first and last residue. A D gene is named only where the DNA matches it firmly. Some rows mark clone size as missing; the rest say once, few, many or name a class of expanded clone.

len,v_gene,abundance,j_gene,d_gene,CDR3aa,CDR3nt
13,TRBV7-9,-,TRBJ1-1,-,CASSLRSESEAFF,TGTGCCAGCAGCTTAAGGAGCGAAAGTGAAGCTTTCTTT
17,TRBV4-1,-,TRBJ2-3,TRBD1,CASSQPRQGRGRDTQYF,TGCGCCAGCAGCCAACCGCGACAGGGGCGTGGTAGAGATACGCAGTATTTT
15,TRBV9,few,TRBJ2-5,TRBD2,CASSDRLAGLETQYF,TGTGCCAGCAGTGACCGGTTAGCGGGACTTGAGACCCAGTACTTC
13,TRBV5-1,few,TRBJ2-5,-,CASSGDSQETQYF,TGCGCCAGCAGCGGGGACTCTCAAGAGACCCAGTACTTC
13,TRBV11-1,-,TRBJ1-5,-,CASSPNSNQPQHF,TGTGCCAGCAGCCCCAATAGCAATCAGCCCCAGCATTTT
14,TRBV2,few,TRBJ1-3,TRBD1,CASSGQGSGNTIYF,TGTGCCAGCAGCGGACAGGGTAGTGGAAACACCATATATTTT
13,TRBV6-6,-,TRBJ1-2,TRBD1,CASSRQGNYGYTF,TGTGCCAGCAGTCGACAGGGTAACTATGGCTACACCTTC
18,TRBV4-3,-,TRBJ2-6,TRBD1,CASSQSGTGNPGANVLTF,TGCGCCAGCAGCCAATCCGGGACAGGGAACCCTGGGGCCAACGTCCTGACTTTC
14,TRBV27,few,TRBJ2-3,TRBD1,CASSLDRGSDTQYF,TGTGCCAGCAGTTTAGACAGGGGGTCAGATACGCAGTATTTT
16,TRBV9,-,TRBJ2-7,TRBD2,CASSPGTSGLSYEQYF,TGTGCCAGCAGCCCGGGGACTAGCGGTTTGAGCTACGAGCAGTACTTC
14,TRBV9,-,TRBJ1-2,TRBD1,CASLRQGSNYGYTF,TGTGCCAGCCTGAGACAGGGATCTAACTATGGCTACACCTTC
14,TRBV30,-,TRBJ2-1,TRBD2,CAWTLAGAANEQFF,TGTGCCTGGACCTTAGCGGGAGCGGCCAATGAGCAGTTCTTC
15,TRBV6-5,few,TRBJ2-5,-,CASSYSIVARETQYF,TGTGCCAGCAGTTACTCGATCGTGGCGCGGGAGACCCAGTACTTC
15,TRBV19,-,TRBJ1-1,-,CASSPLGQLNTEAFF,TGTGCCAGTAGTCCCCTTGGACAGTTGAACACTGAAGCTTTCTTT
15,TRBV11-2,few,TRBJ2-7,-,CASTTIQGRLHEQYF,TGTGCCAGCACCACGATACAGGGTCGGCTCCACGAGCAGTACTTC
16,TRBV6-5,few,TRBJ2-7,TRBD1,CASSYSYLGQDYEQYF,TGTGCCAGCAGTTACTCATACCTGGGACAGGACTACGAGCAGTACTTC
15,TRBV28,-,TRBJ1-6,-,CASSSAQGGLSPLHF,TGTGCCAGCAGTTCCGCACAGGGCGGTCTGTCACCCCTCCACTTT
16,TRBV15,few,TRBJ2-3,TRBD2,CATSREKRGGTDTQYF,TGTGCCACCAGCAGAGAAAAGCGGGGGGGCACAGATACGCAGTATTTT
13,TRBV30,few,TRBJ1-6,TRBD1,CAWSTGENSPLHF,TGTGCCTGGAGTACAGGGGAAAATTCACCCCTCCACTTT
14,TRBV7-2,few,TRBJ2-7,-,CASTHRDTPYEQYF,TGTGCCAGCACCCACCGGGACACACCCTACGAGCAGTACTTC
15,TRBV7-9,-,TRBJ2-7,-,CASSFPTGRGYEQYF,TGTGCCAGCAGCTTTCCCACAGGGAGAGGCTACGAGCAGTACTTC
16,TRBV18,few,TRBJ2-4,-,CASSPSLSGSKNIQYF,TGTGCCAGCTCACCTAGCTTAAGTGGTTCCAAAAACATTCAGTACTTC
15,TRBV6-8,once,TRBJ2-1,-,CASSYPGLAFNEQFF,TGTGCCAGCAGTTATCCCGGACTCGCGTTCAATGAGCAGTTCTTC
13,TRBV6-6,-,TRBJ2-7,-,CASSAGGTYEQYF,TGTGCCAGCTCTGCAGGCGGGACCTACGAGCAGTACTTC
15,TRBV28,-,TRBJ2-6,TRBD1,CASSPTGAGANVLTF,TGTGCCAGCAGTCCGACAGGGGCTGGGGCCAACGTCCTGACTTTC
17,TRBV7-6,few,TRBJ2-5,-,CASSLAPRFDRQETQYF,TGTGCCAGCAGCTTAGCCCCCAGGTTTGACCGTCAGGAGACCCAGTACTTC
15,TRBV28,few,TRBJ2-5,-,CASSPLGSRLETQYF,TGTGCCAGCAGCCCCCTGGGCTCCAGATTGGAGACCCAGTACTTC
15,TRBV15,-,TRBJ1-5,-,CATSRDPQSNQPQHF,TGTGCCACCAGCAGAGATCCACAGAGCAATCAGCCCCAGCATTTT
18,TRBV18,-,TRBJ1-4,-,CASSPNSPLGATNEKLFF,TGTGCCAGCTCACCGAATTCCCCATTGGGGGCCACTAATGAAAAACTGTTTTTT
12,TRBV28,-,TRBJ2-3,-,CASRQSPDTQYF,TGTGCCAGCAGACAGAGCCCGGATACGCAGTATTTT
13,TRBV25-1,-,TRBJ1-1,-,CASSRRGVGEAFF,TGTGCCAGCAGCCGCCGGGGGGTAGGTGAAGCTTTCTTT
14,TRBV4-3,few,TRBJ1-1,-,CASSQDRGPTEAFF,TGCGCCAGCAGCCAAGATCGGGGTCCAACTGAAGCTTTCTTT